These 17 T cell receptor beta chains were sequenced from one sample in a study of T cells in Graves' hyperthyroidism and ophthalmopathy. The investigators amplified TCR beta CDR3 regions from RNA transcripts. Carried out on the TCR CDR3, a first-round RT-PCR used the HTBI primer set. One entry per CDR3 protein, called by TCRdb with MiXCR from the multiplex PCR reads. The table lists about 410,000 distinct CDR3 sequences, roughly 15% of them singletons, with roughly a fifth in the top ten. The source material was blood. Receptors originate from a woman in her thirties with Graves' ophthalmopathy.

This clonotype was counted many times. The rearrangement joins TRBV18 to TRBJ2-2; D is unresolved. This CDR3 is built from 17 residues. The germline CDR1 and CDR2 sequences are KGHSH and LQKENI. V was pared by 3 bases and J by 0 bases, with 14 bases between. The CDR3 DNA is TGTGCCAGCTCACCTTGGTTACACAGAACGAACACCGGGGAGCTGTTTTTT. This encodes CASSPWLHRTNTGELFF.

This clonotype was observed at least ten times. The chain employs TRBV30 and TRBJ2-7; 11 bases match TRBD1. Germline values: CDR1 GTSNPN, CDR2 SVGIG (reference sequence). The J segment lost 4 bases and the V segment lost 4 bases, leaving 6 bases of the junction unmatched. This CDR3 region has 14 residues. The CDR3 sequence: CAWTKDRGLYEQYF. CDR3 DNA: TGTGCCTGGACTAAGGACAGGGGGCTTTACGAGCAGTACTTC.

In its sample, this clonotype was seen many times. The chain uses TRBV30 and TRBJ2-1, with 13 bases identical to TRBD2. Trimming took 3 bases from V and 8 from J; bases not matched to a gene: 7. Germline-derived CDR1 and CDR2 are GTSNPN and SVGIG (reference sequence). The CDR3 length is 15 residues. CDR3 bases: TGTGCCTGGAGGGACCGACTAGCGGGGGGCTATGAGCAGTTCTTC. It encodes CAWRDRLAGGYEQFF.

This clonotype was detected ten times or more. The V call is TRBV6-1, the J call TRBJ1-4, with D unresolved. Per the germline V gene, CDR1 is MNHNS and CDR2 is SASEGT. This CDR3 contains 15 residues. V was shortened by 8 bases and J by 4 bases, with 17 bases between the two germline ends. CDR3 bases: TGTGCCAGCTCCCAAACGCAGGAGGATAATGAAAAACTGTTTTTT. Its translation is CASSQTQEDNEKLFF.

This clonotype occurred many times. The chain uses TRBV6-1 and TRBJ1-2; a possible D gene is TRBD1 (5 bases). Trimming left V 6 bases short and J 7 bases short, with 12 bases between. Germline CDR1 reads MNHNS; CDR2 reads SASEGT. This CDR3 is 12 amino acids long. For the CDR3, the DNA is TGTGCCAGCAGCGCGGACATTTCTGGCTACACCTTC. Protein sequence: CASSADISGYTF.

V gene TRBV29-1 combines with J gene TRBJ1-2; 12 bases align to TRBD1. V lost 6 bases, J lost 4 bases, and 9 bases stayed unmatched. Germline values: CDR1 SQVTM, CDR2 ANQGSEA. The CDR3 has 15 residues. The CDR3 nucleotides read TGCAGCGTCCACGGGACAGGGGGCGAGGCCTATGGCTACACCTTC. Its protein is CSVHGTGGEAYGYTF.

This clonotype has at least ten counts. The chain combines TRBV12-3 or TRBV12-4 with TRBJ2-7; 9 bases line up with TRBD1. This CDR3 has 20 residues. Losses at the gene ends were 4 bases for V and 4 bases for J; bases not matched to a gene: 23. The CDR3 sequence: CASSSTPRGGWDRAPYEQYF. The CDR3 nucleotides are TGTGCCAGCAGTTCCACCCCCCGAGGTGGTTGGGACAGGGCCCCTTACGAGCAGTACTTC.

Worth noting for this clonotype: A much more abundant neighbour one base away suggests this may be a read error. The chain is built from TRBV11-2 and TRBJ1-1; a possible D gene is TRBD1 (6 bases). This CDR3 is built from 13 residues. CDR1 is SGHAT and CDR2 is FQNNGV in the germline V gene. The CDR3 nucleotides are TGTGCCAGCAGCCTTGGACAGTCGACTGGAGCTTTCTTT. It codes for CASSLGQSTGAFF.

This clonotype came up many times. The chain couples TRBV12-3 or TRBV12-4 to TRBJ1-5; no clear D. The CDR3 extends over 14 amino acids. V was trimmed by 3 bases and J by 2 bases, leaving 8 bases between them. CDR3 DNA: TGTGCCAGCAGTTTTCACCTTGGCAATCAGCCCCAGCATTTT. Residues: CASSFHLGNQPQHF.

This clonotype has more than one count but fewer than ten. This chain joins TRBV28 and TRBJ2-2; D could derive from TRBD1 or TRBD2 (6 bases each). The length of the CDR3 is 15 residues. V gave up 3 bases and J gave up 3 bases, with 11 bases separating them. Looked up from germline, CDR1 is MDHEN and CDR2 is SYDVKM. The CDR3 DNA follows: TGTGCCAGCAGTTTCGGGGGCCCCTACACCGGGGAGCTGTTTTTT. Translated: CASSFGGPYTGELFF.

This clonotype was observed at least ten times. This rearrangement joins TRBV13 to TRBJ1-2; D possibly corresponds to TRBD1 (6 bases). V was pared by 2 bases and J by 9 bases, with 13 bases between. CDR1 is PRHDT, CDR2 FYEKMQ, per germline (reference sequence). The CDR3 covers 13 residues. CDR3 sequence (DNA): TGTGCCAGCAGCTTACGAAAGGGGGAAAGCTACACCTTC. Its protein is CASSLRKGESYTF.

The chain carries TRBV5-8 and TRBJ2-7; D may be TRBD1 or TRBD2 (5 bases each). Germline CDR1 and CDR2: SGHTS and YDEGEE. Trimming shortened V by 3 bases and J by 5 bases, and 30 bases separated the two germline ends. The CDR3 has 19 residues. CDR3 protein: CASSSYQWLRRIGADEQYF. DNA of the CDR3: TGTGCCAGCAGCTCTTACCAGTGGTTGCGTAGAATCGGGGCCGACGAGCAGTACTTC.

This clonotype was seen many times. J is TRBJ2-6 and V is TRBV12-3 or TRBV12-4; the D gene is possibly TRBD1 (6 bases). Trimming shortened V by 3 bases and J by 4 bases, and 22 bases separated the two germline ends. CDR3 length: 19 amino acids. The CDR3 DNA reads as TGTGCCAGCAGTTTCACCCCTAGCCAGGGGCGGTCCGGGGCCAACGTCCTGACTTTC. It codes for CASSFTPSQGRSGANVLTF.

This clonotype was picked up many times. The chain uses TRBV5-5 and TRBJ1-2; D may be TRBD1 (5 bases). Trimming took off 0 bases at V and 5 bases at J, with 11 bases between the two ends. The CDR3 extends over 14 amino acids. Germline CDR1 is SGHKS and CDR2 is YYEKEE (reference sequence). The CDR3, as DNA: TGTGCCAGCAGCTTGGCACCACAGGAATATGGCTACACCTTC. This encodes CASSLAPQEYGYTF.

A note on this clonotype: A much larger clone differs from this one at a single base, so this may be a read error. This chain connects TRBV18 to TRBJ1-2; D is unclear. Germline-derived CDR1 and CDR2 are KGHSH and LQKENI. Trimming shortened V by 4 bases and J by 8 bases, and 14 bases separated the two germline ends. The CDR3 is made up of 13 amino acids. The CDR3 nucleotides read TGTGCCAGCTCACTAGACGCCGGCCTCGGCTACACCTTC. Its translation is CASSLDAGLGYTF. Drawing the rest from reference TRBV18 and TRBJ1-2, the complete variable domain is NAGVMQNPRHLVRRRGQEARLRCSPMKGHSHVYWYRQLPEEGLKFMVYLQKENIIDESGMPKERFSAEFPKEGPSILRIQQVVRGDSAAYFCASSLDAGLGYTFGSGTRLTVV.

The chain carries TRBV20-1 and TRBJ2-3; D is unresolved. Per the germline V gene, CDR1 is DFQATT and CDR2 is SNEGSKA (reference sequence). The CDR3 consists of 15 residues. CDR3 in amino acids: CSGQVLVSTLDTQYF. The CDR3 DNA reads as TGCAGCGGGCAGGTCCTCGTATCGACACTGGATACGCAGTATTTT.

This clonotype was counted many times. The chain carries TRBV19 and TRBJ1-2; possibly TRBD1 for D (5 bases). This CDR3 spans 13 amino acids. V was trimmed by 3 bases and J by 4 bases, leaving 9 bases between them. The germline gives CDR1 LNHDA, CDR2 SQIVND (reference sequence). This CDR3 reads CASSMGRSYGYTF. Written as DNA, the CDR3 is TGTGCCAGTAGTATGGGACGGTCCTATGGCTACACCTTC.